The rows below give T cell receptor beta chains drawn from one sample of a study of OX40 agonist ivuxolimab in advanced cancers. Method: immunoSEQ multiplex PCR; TCRdb's copy keeps in-frame clones and lacks some. Of fewer than 130,000 clones in the sample, approximately 90% were seen once. The material sequenced was CD4+ or CD8+ T cells sorted from blood, taken in a trial of the OX40 agonist ivuxolimab. All receptors come from an adult with an advanced solid tumor such as melanoma, head and neck, liver or kidney cancer. The CDR3 runs from the conserved cysteine through the conserved F or W. A D gene is named only where the DNA matches it firmly. Some rows mark clone size as missing; the rest say once, few, many or name a class of expanded clone.

D gene,clone size,V gene,J gene,CDR3 protein,CDR3 DNA
-,-,TRBV11-2,TRBJ1-1,CASSLAIQRNTEAFF,TGTGCCAGCAGCTTAGCGATACAGCGGAACACTGAAGCTTTCTTT
-,-,TRBV25-1,TRBJ1-1,CASSPGGRNTEAFF,TGTGCCAGCAGTCCCGGGGGGCGAAACACTGAAGCTTTCTTT
-,-,TRBV9,TRBJ1-1,CASSADSNTEAFF,TGTGCCAGCAGCGCGGACAGCAACACTGAAGCTTTCTTT
-,once,TRBV5-1,TRBJ1-2,CASSLAPSGPGGYTF,TGCGCCAGCAGCTTGGCCCCTAGTGGGCCCGGTGGCTACACCTTC
-,-,TRBV7-2,TRBJ1-1,CASSLALDRNTEAFF,TGTGCCAGCAGCTTAGCGCTCGACCGGAACACTGAAGCTTTCTTT
TRBD1,-,TRBV6-6,TRBJ1-5,CASRRGQGNQPQHF,TGTGCCAGCAGGAGGGGACAGGGCAATCAGCCCCAGCATTTT
-,once,TRBV6-1,TRBJ2-7,CATIRTDLAYEQYF,TGTGCTACGATCCGGACAGACCTAGCCTACGAGCAGTACTTC
-,-,TRBV11-1,TRBJ1-2,CASSLVWADGYTF,TGTGCCAGCAGCTTAGTGTGGGCAGATGGCTACACCTTC
TRBD1,-,TRBV5-1,TRBJ1-2,CASSKGQGGSGYTF,TGCGCCAGCAGCAAGGGACAGGGCGGGAGTGGCTACACCTTC
-,-,TRBV4-3,TRBJ1-4,CASSQVRDLTNEKLFF,TGCGCCAGCAGCCAAGTCCGAGATTTAACTAATGAAAAACTGTTTTTT
TRBD1,-,TRBV7-9,TRBJ2-7,CASSLSTGGGYEQYF,TGTGCCAGCAGCCTTTCGACAGGGGGCGGGTACGAGCAGTACTTC
TRBD2,-,TRBV15,TRBJ2-7,CATSREAGAIEQYF,TGTGCCACCAGCAGAGAAGCGGGGGCGATCGAGCAGTACTTC
-,-,TRBV28,TRBJ2-7,CASTFSRSPYEQYF,TGTGCCAGCACCTTTAGCAGAAGCCCCTACGAGCAGTACTTC
-,-,TRBV5-1,TRBJ2-1,CASSLSLGSSYNEQFF,TGCGCCAGCAGCTTAAGTTTGGGGAGCTCCTACAATGAGCAGTTCTTC
TRBD2,-,TRBV7-3,TRBJ2-1,CASSLGSGSYGEQFF,TGTGCCAGCAGCTTAGGTAGCGGGAGTTACGGTGAGCAGTTCTTC
TRBD2,-,TRBV6-6,TRBJ2-1,CAGASGRASGYNEQFF,TGTGCCGGTGCTAGCGGGAGGGCCAGTGGTTACAATGAGCAGTTCTTC
-,-,TRBV19,TRBJ2-3,CASSEQFSTDTQYF,TGTGCCAGTAGCGAACAGTTCTCGACAGATACGCAGTATTTT
-,-,TRBV6-4,TRBJ2-2,CASSDAAGGSGELFF,TGTGCCAGCAGTGACGCGGCGGGTGGTTCCGGGGAGCTGTTTTTT
-,-,TRBV4-2,TRBJ2-1,CASSLTREQFF,TGTGCCAGCAGTCTAACTAGGGAGCAGTTCTTC
-,-,TRBV9,TRBJ2-1,CASSVALQNEQFF,TGTGCCAGCAGCGTAGCCTTACAGAATGAGCAGTTCTTC
-,-,TRBV19,TRBJ1-4,CASSDSTYEKLFF,TGTGCCAGTTCGGACAGCACGTATGAAAAACTGTTTTTT
TRBD1,-,TRBV19,TRBJ2-6,CASSRDRDHSGANVLTF,TGTGCCAGTTCTCGGGACAGGGATCACTCTGGGGCCAACGTCCTGACTTTC
-,-,TRBV21-1,TRBJ2-4,CASSKEGNTGKNIQYF,TGTGCCAGCAGCAAAGAGGGCAATACGGGCAAAAACATTCAGTACTTC
TRBD1,-,TRBV5-1,TRBJ1-2,CASSLAPGQDNYGYTF,TGCGCCAGCAGCTTGGCGCCGGGACAGGATAACTATGGCTACACCTTC
-,-,TRBV28,TRBJ2-7,CASSPRDGPYEQYF,TGTGCCAGCAGTCCTCGGGACGGTCCCTACGAGCAGTACTTC
-,-,TRBV25-1,TRBJ1-3,CASSEYGGFGNTIYF,TGTGCCAGCAGTGAATATGGGGGATTTGGAAACACCATATATTTT
TRBD1,-,TRBV7-3,TRBJ2-2,CASSSGQGDTGELFF,TGTGCCAGCAGCTCGGGACAGGGGGACACCGGGGAGCTGTTTTTT
TRBD1,-,TRBV5-4,TRBJ2-3,CASSQGQGAVTDTQYF,TGTGCCAGCAGCCAGGGACAGGGGGCAGTGACAGATACGCAGTATTTT
-,once,TRBV19,TRBJ1-5,CASRGMGEGGNQPQHF,TGTGCCAGTAGGGGCATGGGAGAGGGAGGCAATCAGCCCCAGCATTTT
-,-,TRBV7-8,TRBJ2-1,CASSPFIDSIPLSYNEQFF,TGTGCCAGCAGCCCTTTTATCGACTCGATACCACTCTCCTACAATGAGCAGTTCTTC
-,-,TRBV6-6,TRBJ2-1,CAGSTPGNEQFF,TGTGCCGGCAGTACGCCAGGCAATGAGCAGTTCTTC
-,-,TRBV18,TRBJ1-1,CASSPPPDTSIEAFF,TGTGCCAGCTCACCACCCCCAGACACAAGTATTGAAGCTTTCTTT
-,-,TRBV7-9,TRBJ1-2,CASSLDTDYGYTF,TGTGCCAGCAGCTTAGACACAGACTATGGCTACACCTTC
-,-,TRBV20-1,TRBJ2-1,CSADRNNEQFF,TGCAGTGCTGACAGAAACAATGAGCAGTTCTTC
-,-,TRBV7-2,TRBJ2-7,CASSPFGGSFLNEQYF,TGTGCCAGCAGCCCCTTTGGTGGCAGCTTTTTGAACGAGCAGTACTTC
-,-,TRBV5-1,TRBJ2-2,CASSPETGNTGELFF,TGCGCCAGCAGCCCCGAGACAGGGAACACCGGGGAGCTGTTTTTT
-,-,TRBV11-2,TRBJ2-7,CASSLGTGRFEEQYF,TGTGCCAGCAGCTTAGGAACAGGGCGATTCGAAGAGCAGTACTTC
TRBD1,once,TRBV19,TRBJ1-5,CASSKTWTGRANQPQHF,TGTGCCAGTAGTAAAACTTGGACAGGCCGGGCGAATCAGCCCCAGCATTTT
-,-,TRBV6-1,TRBJ2-5,CASRKTTPAGETQYF,TGTGCCAGCAGAAAGACTACCCCTGCGGGGGAGACCCAGTACTTC
-,few,TRBV6-6,TRBJ2-5,CASSYTRETQYF,TGTGCCAGCAGTTACACCCGAGAGACCCAGTACTTC
-,once,TRBV9,TRBJ2-3,CASSVVGTSTDTQYF,TGTGCCAGCAGCGTAGTTGGGACCAGCACAGATACGCAGTATTTT
-,once,TRBV5-4,TRBJ2-1,CASSLGLASSGEQFF,TGTGCCAGCAGCTTGGGGCTAGCTAGCTCGGGCGAGCAGTTCTTC
-,-,TRBV6-5,TRBJ1-1,CASSYLDTDTEAFF,TGTGCCAGCAGTTACCTTGATACAGACACTGAAGCTTTCTTT
-,-,TRBV6-1,TRBJ2-3,CASGTRGDTQYF,TGTGCCAGCGGTACCCGGGGCGATACGCAGTATTTT
-,-,TRBV7-2,TRBJ2-7,CASSLAGTGSYEQYF,TGTGCCAGCAGCTTAGCTGGGACGGGGTCCTACGAGCAGTACTTC
-,-,TRBV2,TRBJ1-5,CASSRDPLAGQPQHF,TGTGCCAGCAGCCGAGACCCCTTAGCTGGACAGCCCCAGCATTTT
TRBD1,once,TRBV7-7,TRBJ2-1,CASSQDRANEQFF,TGTGCTAGCAGTCAAGACAGGGCCAATGAGCAGTTCTTC
-,-,TRBV19,TRBJ1-3,CASIGEGNTIYF,TGTGCCAGTATCGGGGAAGGAAACACCATATATTTT
TRBD1,-,TRBV2,TRBJ1-2,CASSEQGLNYGYTF,TGTGCCAGCAGCGAACAGGGGCTTAACTATGGCTACACCTTC
-,-,TRBV29-1,TRBJ1-1,CSVGPNSGTEAFF,TGCAGCGTTGGCCCAAACTCGGGCACTGAAGCTTTCTTT
-,-,TRBV28,TRBJ1-5,CASLGHSNQPQHF,TGTGCCAGCCTGGGACACTCCAATCAGCCCCAGCATTTT
-,-,TRBV2,TRBJ1-5,CASSERGAEFQPQHF,TGTGCCAGCAGTGAAAGGGGGGCCGAGTTTCAGCCCCAGCATTTT
-,-,TRBV10-3,TRBJ2-7,CAISEGGTAYEQYF,TGTGCCATCAGTGAAGGGGGGACAGCCTACGAGCAGTACTTC
-,-,TRBV7-3,TRBJ2-6,CASSLMFGVSGANVLTF,TGTGCCAGCAGCTTAATGTTCGGGGTCTCTGGGGCCAACGTCCTGACTTTC
TRBD2,-,TRBV6-5,TRBJ2-7,CASSPGLAGEYEQYF,TGTGCCAGCAGTCCCGGACTAGCGGGAGAATACGAGCAGTACTTC
-,-,TRBV25-1,TRBJ1-4,CASSDSRVYSTNEKLFF,TGTGCCAGCAGTGATTCCAGGGTCTATTCAACTAATGAAAAACTGTTTTTT